The 27 T cell receptor beta chains below were found in one sample sequenced in a study of response to subunit inactivated influenza vaccine. MiXCR was run by TCRdb on the RT-PCR reads, yielding one entry per CDR3 protein. The data show 500,000 to 600,000 distinct CDR3 sequences, less than 15% seen once. Sequenced here: PBMCs from blood, sampled roughly 13 days after vaccination. The source of these receptors is a man in his forties or fifties who received an inactivated influenza vaccine.

In its sample, this clonotype was seen a few times. J is TRBJ2-7 and V is TRBV20-1, with 9 nucleotides matching TRBD2. Germline CDR1 DFQATT, CDR2 SNEGSKA (reference sequence). CDR3 length equals 14 residues. The ends lost 0 bases at V and 5 bases at J; junction bases unmatched: 5. The CDR3 nucleotides read TGCAGTGCTAGAGAAGGCGGGAGGGCCCACGAGCAGTACTTC. Translated, it gives CSAREGGRAHEQYF.

V usage is TRBV24-1 and J usage is TRBJ2-2; D not certain. Trimming cost V 3 bases and J 1 base, with 5 bases left between them. Germline V gene lookup returns CDR1 KGHDR and CDR2 SFDVKD. The CDR3 has 14 residues. The CDR3 DNA follows: TGTGCCACCAGTGATAAAGGGAACACCGGGGAGCTGTTTTTT. Amino acids: CATSDKGNTGELFF.

This clonotype turned up a few times. This chain uses TRBV6-2 or TRBV6-3 with TRBJ2-7; unclear D gene. The CDR3 consists of 14 residues. Germline loops: CDR1 MNHEY, CDR2 SVGEGT. Trimming pared 6 bases from V and 4 bases from J, leaving 16 bases between. This chain's CDR3 is CASSQPGSTYEQYF. The CDR3 DNA reads as TGTGCCAGCAGCCAGCCGGGCAGTACATACGAGCAGTACTTC.

V gene TRBV6-5 combines with J gene TRBJ1-1; 9 positions agree with TRBD1. Germline loops: CDR1 MNHEY, CDR2 SVGAGI. The CDR3 loop spans 12 amino acids. The junction had 3 bases not matched to a gene; V was cut back by 4 bases and J by 9 bases. The CDR3 region is CASSSTGGKAFF. The CDR3 region has the DNA TGTGCCAGCAGTTCCACAGGGGGCAAAGCTTTCTTT.

J is TRBJ2-7 and V is TRBV30, with D unresolved. Germline values: CDR1 GTSNPN, CDR2 SVGIG (reference sequence). V lost 0 bases to trimming and J lost 3 bases, with 6 bases between them. The CDR3 consists of 12 residues. The DNA for the CDR3 is TGTGCCTGGAGTGTATCCAGCTACGAGCAGTACTTC. Amino acid sequence: CAWSVSSYEQYF.

This clonotype was seen a handful of times. V and J are TRBV6-5 and TRBJ1-1; TRBD1 is a possible D gene (5 bases). This CDR3 region has 14 residues. Per germline, CDR1 MNHEY and CDR2 SVGAGI. Trimming removed 2 bases at V and 4 bases at J, with 11 bases between. The CDR3 nucleotides read TGTGCCAGCAGTTACCCCGGGAGGGGCACTGAAGCTTTCTTT. Its protein product is CASSYPGRGTEAFF.

This clonotype came up many times. The rearrangement links TRBV12-3 or TRBV12-4 to TRBJ2-2; D remains unclear. V was trimmed by 1 base and J by 4 bases, leaving 7 bases between them. The CDR3 is 14 amino acids. CDR3 loop: CASSLGATTGELFF. Written as DNA, the CDR3 is TGTGCCAGCAGTTTAGGAGCGACCACCGGGGAGCTGTTTTTT.

This chain connects TRBV2 to TRBJ2-1, with 8 bases that match TRBD2. With 6 bases clipped from V and 4 bases from J, the junction kept 5 bases outside the gene matches. Germline loops: CDR1 SNHLY, CDR2 FYNNEI. The CDR3 runs to 14 residues. This CDR3 reads CASSQTSAYNEQFF. The CDR3 DNA reads TGTGCCAGCAGCCAGACTAGCGCATACAATGAGCAGTTCTTC. Complete variable domain (other parts from reference TRBV2 and TRBJ2-1): EPEVTQTPSHQVTQMGQEVILRCVPISNHLYFYWYRQILGQKVEFLVSFYNNEISEKSEIFDDQFSVERPDGSNFTLKIRSTKLEDSAMYFCASSQTSAYNEQFFGPGTRLTVL.

This chain connects TRBV18 to TRBJ1-4; D is unresolved. Trimming left V 3 bases short and J 1 base short, with 18 bases between. Germline CDR1 KGHSH, CDR2 LQKENI. The CDR3 consists of 18 residues. The CDR3 DNA reads TGTGCCAGCTCACCTACACTCGCCGGGCCGGGAACTAATGAAAAACTGTTTTTT. This encodes CASSPTLAGPGTNEKLFF. Full variable domain (remainder filled in from reference TRBV18 and TRBJ1-4): NAGVMQNPRHLVRRRGQEARLRCSPMKGHSHVYWYRQLPEEGLKFMVYLQKENIIDESGMPKERFSAEFPKEGPSILRIQQVVRGDSAAYFCASSPTLAGPGTNEKLFFGSGTQLSVL.

The V and J genes are TRBV5-1 and TRBJ1-1; maybe TRBD1 (5 bases). Germline values: CDR1 SGHRS, CDR2 YFSETQ. CDR3 length: 14 amino acids. V was cut by 1 base and J by 5 bases, with 12 bases left in between. This CDR3 reads CASSLSARATEAFF. For the CDR3, the DNA is TGCGCCAGCAGCTTGAGCGCCAGGGCGACTGAAGCTTTCTTT.

This sequence joins TRBV18 and TRBJ2-7; possible D gene TRBD1, 5 bases. Germline CDR1 reads KGHSH; CDR2 reads LQKENI. V was pared by 0 bases and J by 2 bases, with 8 bases between. CDR3 size: 14 residues. The CDR3 region is CASSPPTGPYEQYF. The CDR3 coding sequence is TGTGCCAGCTCACCACCAACAGGACCCTACGAGCAGTACTTC. The whole variable domain, remainder taken from reference TRBV18 and TRBJ2-7, is NAGVMQNPRHLVRRRGQEARLRCSPMKGHSHVYWYRQLPEEGLKFMVYLQKENIIDESGMPKERFSAEFPKEGPSILRIQQVVRGDSAAYFCASSPPTGPYEQYFGPGTRLTVT.

The chain links TRBV28 to TRBJ2-1; the D gene could be TRBD1 or TRBD2 (5 bases each). V was cut by 6 bases and J by 2 bases, with 11 bases left in between. The CDR3 is 14 amino acids. From germline, CDR1 is MDHEN and CDR2 SYDVKM. The CDR3 DNA reads TGTGCCAGCAGGGGACGTCCCCCCTACAATGAGCAGTTCTTC. Translating it yields CASRGRPPYNEQFF.

The rearrangement uses TRBV4-2 and TRBJ2-5; TRBD2 aligns across 10 bases. This CDR3 comprises 14 residues. The germline CDR1 and CDR2 sequences are LGHNA and YNFKEQ. The ends lost 4 bases at V and 8 bases at J; junction bases unmatched: 7. The CDR3 sequence is CASSLWTSGGTQYF. DNA for the CDR3: TGTGCCAGCAGCCTATGGACTAGCGGAGGTACCCAGTACTTC.

The rearrangement links TRBV7-8 to TRBJ2-7, with D uncertain. Trimming left V 0 bases short and J 5 bases short, with 8 bases between. The CDR3 is 13 amino acids. Germline loops: CDR1 SGHVS, CDR2 FQNEAQ. The CDR3: CASSLAGLDEQYF. Here the CDR3 DNA reads TGTGCCAGCAGCTTAGCAGGCCTTGACGAGCAGTACTTC.

The V gene is TRBV28, the J gene TRBJ2-1; D unclear. V was cut by 2 bases and J by 0 bases, with 8 bases left in between. Germline V gene data show CDR1 as MDHEN and CDR2 as SYDVKM. CDR3 size: 15 residues. The CDR3 DNA is TGTGCCAGCAGTTTAGATACTGACTCCTACAATGAGCAGTTCTTC. Protein: CASSLDTDSYNEQFF.

The chain carries TRBV3-1 and TRBJ2-3; TRBD2 agrees at 9 bases. Germline loops: CDR1 LGHDT, CDR2 YNNKEL (reference sequence). This CDR3 has 15 amino acids. After removal of 1 base from V and 5 bases from J, the junction contained 4 bases not matched to a gene. In nucleotides, the CDR3 is TGTGCCAGCAGCCAAGCTAGCGGGGCGGGAGATACGCAGTATTTT. This gives the protein CASSQASGAGDTQYF.

This chain links TRBV5-1 with TRBJ2-2, with a possible D match to TRBD1 (6 bases). CDR3 size: 15 residues. Germline lookup yields CDR1 SGHRS and CDR2 YFSETQ. Trimming stripped 4 bases from V and 2 bases from J, with 12 bases between. The DNA for the CDR3 is TGCGCCAGCAGCGCCCGGACAGACAACACCGGGGAGCTGTTTTTT. Protein sequence: CASSARTDNTGELFF.

This clonotype was counted between two and nine times. This rearrangement joins TRBV7-9 to TRBJ2-7; 9 positions match TRBD2. Germline CDR1 reads SEHNR; CDR2 reads FQNEAQ (reference sequence). The CDR3 has 15 amino acids. J gave up 8 bases and V 0 bases, and 8 bases lay outside the gene matches. The CDR3 spells CASSLAGAGGFKQYF. The CDR3 coding sequence is TGTGCCAGCAGCTTAGCGGGAGCGGGAGGTTTTAAGCAGTACTTC.

The CDR3 DNA reads as TGTGCCAGCAGTTTAACTCCAGGGGGCCGAGGAGCTTTCTTT. Translated, it gives CASSLTPGGRGAFF. The chain carries TRBV28 and TRBJ1-1; 8 positions agree with TRBD1. CDR1 MDHEN and CDR2 SYDVKM come from the germline V gene. CDR3 length equals 14 residues. Trimming removed 2 bases from V and 10 bases from J; junction bases left unmatched: 9.

The chain recombines TRBV5-1 with TRBJ2-3, with D tentatively TRBD1 (6 bases). Trimming took 4 bases from V and 2 from J, leaving 8 bases between them. The CDR3 covers 13 residues. Germline V gene sequence: CDR1 SGHRS, CDR2 YFSETQ. The CDR3 coding sequence is TGCGCCAGCAGCCAGGGGACCACAGATACGCAGTATTTT. Translated, it gives CASSQGTTDTQYF.

This chain uses TRBV4-2 with TRBJ1-2, with D possibly TRBD1 on 6 matching bases. The CDR3 runs to 14 residues. Between the trimmed V and J ends, which lost 0 bases and 8 bases, there was a span of 13 bases. Germline lookup yields CDR1 LGHNA and CDR2 YNFKEQ. In DNA form, the CDR3 reads TGTGCCAGCAGCCAAGAAATTCAGGGGAGAGGCTACACCTTC. Residues: CASSQEIQGRGYTF.

There are a few counts of this clonotype. The chain is built from TRBV5-1 and TRBJ2-7; TRBD1 aligns across 11 bases. Germline lookup yields CDR1 SGHRS and CDR2 YFSETQ. This CDR3 has 15 residues. The junction had 6 bases not matched to a gene; V was cut back by 3 bases and J by 4 bases. The DNA for the CDR3 is TGCGCCAGCAGCTGGGGACAGGGGGTATCGTACGAGCAGTACTTC. Amino acid sequence: CASSWGQGVSYEQYF.

This rearrangement joins TRBV18 to TRBJ2-1, with D maybe TRBD1 (6 bases). V was trimmed by 4 bases and J by 9 bases, leaving 19 bases between them. The CDR3 covers 15 residues. Germline CDR1 reads KGHSH; CDR2 reads LQKENI. CDR3 DNA: TGTGCCAGCTCACACCGGGACAACGACTGGTCTGAGCAGTTCTTC. Translating it yields CASSHRDNDWSEQFF. The full variable domain, its missing parts supplied by reference TRBV18 and TRBJ2-1, is NAGVMQNPRHLVRRRGQEARLRCSPMKGHSHVYWYRQLPEEGLKFMVYLQKENIIDESGMPKERFSAEFPKEGPSILRIQQVVRGDSAAYFCASSHRDNDWSEQFFGPGTRLTVL.

There are a few counts of this clonotype. The rearrangement uses TRBV2 and TRBJ1-2, with TRBD1 matching 8 bases. Trimming at V came to 2 bases and at J to 4 bases, leaving 12 bases not matched to a gene. Germline V gives CDR1 SNHLY, CDR2 FYNNEI. The CDR3 totals 17 residues. This CDR3 is CASSENFRTGSSYGYTF. The CDR3, as DNA: TGTGCCAGCAGTGAAAATTTTAGGACAGGGAGTTCCTATGGCTACACCTTC.

This clonotype was seen at least ten times. The chain has TRBV5-5 and TRBJ1-4; TRBD1 agrees at 9 bases. V lost 4 bases, J lost 7 bases, and 8 bases stayed unmatched. Germline lookup yields CDR1 SGHKS and CDR2 YYEKEE (reference sequence). The CDR3 contains 15 residues. CDR3 amino acids: CASSLPGQGGEKLFF. The CDR3 DNA reads as TGTGCCAGCAGCCTACCGGGACAGGGTGGTGAAAAACTGTTTTTT. Variable domain in full (rest from reference TRBV5-5 and TRBJ1-4): DAGVTQSPTHLIKTRGQQVTLRCSPISGHKSVSWYQQVLGQGPQFIFQYYEKEERGRGNFPDRFSARQFPNYSSELNVNALLLGDSALYLCASSLPGQGGEKLFFGSGTQLSVL.

In this sample, this clonotype turned up many times. The chain links TRBV4-3 to TRBJ2-3; 12 bases agree with TRBD2. The CDR3 is 16 amino acids. Germline values: CDR1 LGHNA, CDR2 YSLEER. V dropped 1 base and J dropped 4; count of bases not matched to a gene: 3. DNA for the CDR3: TGCGCCAGCAGCCAAGCGACTAGCGGGAGTTCAGATACGCAGTATTTT. It translates to CASSQATSGSSDTQYF.

This clonotype appeared a few times. This chain links TRBV5-1 with TRBJ2-1, with 7 bases lining up with TRBD2. This CDR3 region has 15 residues. Germline lookup yields CDR1 SGHRS and CDR2 YFSETQ. V was pared by 4 bases and J by 3 bases, with 7 bases of the junction left unmatched. This CDR3 reads CASSETSLSYNEQFF. CDR3 DNA: TGCGCCAGCAGCGAGACTAGCCTGAGCTACAATGAGCAGTTCTTC.